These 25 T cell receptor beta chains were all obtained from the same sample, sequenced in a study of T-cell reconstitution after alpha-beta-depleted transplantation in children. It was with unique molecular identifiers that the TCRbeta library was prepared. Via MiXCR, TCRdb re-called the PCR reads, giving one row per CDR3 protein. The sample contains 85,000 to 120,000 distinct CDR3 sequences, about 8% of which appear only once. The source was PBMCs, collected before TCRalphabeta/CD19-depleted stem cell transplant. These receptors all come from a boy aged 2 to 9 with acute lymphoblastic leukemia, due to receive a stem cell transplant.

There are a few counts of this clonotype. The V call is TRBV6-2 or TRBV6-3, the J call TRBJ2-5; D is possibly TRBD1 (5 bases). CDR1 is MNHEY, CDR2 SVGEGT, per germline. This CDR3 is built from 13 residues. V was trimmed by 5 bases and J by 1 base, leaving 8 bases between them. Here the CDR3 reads CASSQGIQETQYF. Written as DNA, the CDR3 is TGTGCCAGCAGTCAGGGTATCCAAGAGACCCAGTACTTC.

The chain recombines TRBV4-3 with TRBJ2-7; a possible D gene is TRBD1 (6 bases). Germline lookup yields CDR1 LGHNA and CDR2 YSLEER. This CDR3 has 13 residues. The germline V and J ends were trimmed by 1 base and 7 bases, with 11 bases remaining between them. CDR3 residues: CASSQGGGPEQYF. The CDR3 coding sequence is TGCGCCAGCAGCCAAGGAGGGGGTCCGGAGCAGTACTTC.

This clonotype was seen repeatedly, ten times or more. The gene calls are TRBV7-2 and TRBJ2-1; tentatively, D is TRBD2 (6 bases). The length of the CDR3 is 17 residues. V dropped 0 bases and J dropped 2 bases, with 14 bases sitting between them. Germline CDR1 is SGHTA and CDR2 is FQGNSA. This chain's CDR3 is CASSLAGTALTYNEQFF. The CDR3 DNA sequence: TGTGCCAGCAGCTTAGCGGGGACTGCCCTCACCTACAATGAGCAGTTCTTC.

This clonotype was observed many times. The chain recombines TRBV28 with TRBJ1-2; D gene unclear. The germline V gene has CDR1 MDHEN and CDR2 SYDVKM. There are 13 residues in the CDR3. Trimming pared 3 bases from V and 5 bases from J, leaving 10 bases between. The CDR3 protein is CASSLVRRYGYTF. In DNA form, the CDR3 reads TGTGCCAGCAGTTTGGTGCGGCGGTATGGCTACACCTTC.

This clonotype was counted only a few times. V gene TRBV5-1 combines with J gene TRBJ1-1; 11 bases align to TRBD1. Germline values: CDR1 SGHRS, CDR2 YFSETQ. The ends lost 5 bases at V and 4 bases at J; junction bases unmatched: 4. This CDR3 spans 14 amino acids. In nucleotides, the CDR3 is TGCGCCAGCAGTCCCGGGACAGGGGGCACTGAAGCTTTCTTT. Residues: CASSPGTGGTEAFF.

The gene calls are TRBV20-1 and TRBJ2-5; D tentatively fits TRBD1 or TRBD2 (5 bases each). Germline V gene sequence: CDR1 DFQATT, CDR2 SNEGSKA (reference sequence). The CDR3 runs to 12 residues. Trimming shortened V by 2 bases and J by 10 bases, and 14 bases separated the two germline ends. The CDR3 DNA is TGCAGTGCTAGACCCAGGGACCTCGACCAGTACTTC. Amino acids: CSARPRDLDQYF.

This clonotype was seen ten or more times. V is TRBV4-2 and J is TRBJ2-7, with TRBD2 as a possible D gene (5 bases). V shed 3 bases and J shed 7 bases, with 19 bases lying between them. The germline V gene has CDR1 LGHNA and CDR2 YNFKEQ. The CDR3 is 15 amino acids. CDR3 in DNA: TGTGCCAGCAGCCAGGAGGCTATTCCCTTGGGGGAGCAGTACTTC. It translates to CASSQEAIPLGEQYF.

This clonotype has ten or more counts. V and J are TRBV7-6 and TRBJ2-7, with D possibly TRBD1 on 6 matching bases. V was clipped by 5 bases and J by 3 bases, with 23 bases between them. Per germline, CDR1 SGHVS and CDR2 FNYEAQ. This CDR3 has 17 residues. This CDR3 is CASSPDGDTSKLYEQYF. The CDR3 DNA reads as TGTGCCAGCAGCCCAGATGGGGACACCAGCAAACTCTACGAGCAGTACTTC.

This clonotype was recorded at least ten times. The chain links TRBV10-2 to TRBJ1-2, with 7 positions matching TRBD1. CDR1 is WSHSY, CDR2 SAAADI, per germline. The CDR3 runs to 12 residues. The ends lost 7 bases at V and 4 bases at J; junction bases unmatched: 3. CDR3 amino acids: CASMRDSYGYTF. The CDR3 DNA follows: TGCGCCAGCATGCGGGACAGCTATGGCTACACCTTC.

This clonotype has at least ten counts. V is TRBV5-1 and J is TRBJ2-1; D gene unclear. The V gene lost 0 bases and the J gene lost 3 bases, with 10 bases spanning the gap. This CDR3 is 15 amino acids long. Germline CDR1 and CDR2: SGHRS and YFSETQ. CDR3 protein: CASSLEGEIYNEQFF. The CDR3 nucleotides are TGCGCCAGCAGCTTGGAAGGTGAAATCTACAATGAGCAGTTCTTC.

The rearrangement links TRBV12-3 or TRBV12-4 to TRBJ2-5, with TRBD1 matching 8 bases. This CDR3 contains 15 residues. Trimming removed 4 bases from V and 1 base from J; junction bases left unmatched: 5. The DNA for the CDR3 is TGTGCCAGCAGTTCCGGGACAGGACCCCAAGAGACCCAGTACTTC. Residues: CASSSGTGPQETQYF.

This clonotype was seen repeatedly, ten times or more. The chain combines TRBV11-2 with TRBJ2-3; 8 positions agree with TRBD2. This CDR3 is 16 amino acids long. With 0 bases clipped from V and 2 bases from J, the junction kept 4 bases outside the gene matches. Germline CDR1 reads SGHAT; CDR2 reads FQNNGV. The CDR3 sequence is CASSLDGGGNTDTQYF. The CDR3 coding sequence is TGTGCCAGCAGCTTAGACGGCGGGGGGAACACAGATACGCAGTATTTT.

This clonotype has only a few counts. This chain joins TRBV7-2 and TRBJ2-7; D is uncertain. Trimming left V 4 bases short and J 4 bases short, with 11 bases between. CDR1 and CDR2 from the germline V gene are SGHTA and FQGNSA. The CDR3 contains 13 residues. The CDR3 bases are TGTGCCAGCAGCTCACAGCCCAGATACGAGCAGTACTTC. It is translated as CASSSQPRYEQYF.

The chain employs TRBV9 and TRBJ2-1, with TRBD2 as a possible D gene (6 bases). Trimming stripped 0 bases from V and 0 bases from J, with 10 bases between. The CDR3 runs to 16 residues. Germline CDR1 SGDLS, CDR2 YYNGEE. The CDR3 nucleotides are TGTGCCAGCAGCGTAGAAGGGACTCTCTCCTACAATGAGCAGTTCTTC. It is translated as CASSVEGTLSYNEQFF.

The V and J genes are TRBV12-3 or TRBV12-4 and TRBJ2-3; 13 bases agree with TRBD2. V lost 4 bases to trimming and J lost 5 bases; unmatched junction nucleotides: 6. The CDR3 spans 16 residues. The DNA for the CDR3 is TGTGCCAGCAGTTCCCTTACTAGCGGGGGGGAAGATACGCAGTATTTT. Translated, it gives CASSSLTSGGEDTQYF.

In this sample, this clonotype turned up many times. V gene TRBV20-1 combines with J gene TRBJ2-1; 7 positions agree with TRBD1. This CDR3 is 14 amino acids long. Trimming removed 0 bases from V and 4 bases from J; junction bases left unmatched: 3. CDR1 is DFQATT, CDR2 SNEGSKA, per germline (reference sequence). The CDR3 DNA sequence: TGCAGTGCTAGAGAGACCAGGGGGTACAATGAGCAGTTCTTC. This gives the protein CSARETRGYNEQFF.

The CDR3 coding sequence is TGCAGTGCTAGGGAAGGACAGCGGCGGCCCCAGCATTTT. Translating it yields CSAREGQRRPQHF. The rearrangement joins TRBV20-1 to TRBJ1-5, with D perhaps matching TRBD1 (6 bases). Germline CDR1 is DFQATT and CDR2 is SNEGSKA (reference sequence). CDR3 length: 13 amino acids. V gave up 3 bases and J gave up 9 bases, with 15 bases separating them.

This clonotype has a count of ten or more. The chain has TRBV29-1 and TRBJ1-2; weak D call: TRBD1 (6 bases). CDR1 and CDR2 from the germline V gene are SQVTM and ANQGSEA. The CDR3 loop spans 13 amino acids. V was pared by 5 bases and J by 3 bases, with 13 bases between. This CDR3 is CSVPDRTDYGYTF. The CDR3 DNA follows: TGCAGCGTTCCTGACAGGACCGACTATGGCTACACCTTC.

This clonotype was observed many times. As DNA, the CDR3 is TGTGCCAGCAGTCTCGACAGGGCCCTGAACACTGAAGCTTTCTTT. It codes for CASSLDRALNTEAFF. The chain recombines TRBV27 with TRBJ1-1; 7 bases line up with TRBD1. Germline-derived CDR1 and CDR2 are MNHEY and SMNVEV (reference sequence). Germline trimming cut 5 bases from V and 0 bases from J; bases unmatched to any gene: 6. CDR3 length equals 15 residues.

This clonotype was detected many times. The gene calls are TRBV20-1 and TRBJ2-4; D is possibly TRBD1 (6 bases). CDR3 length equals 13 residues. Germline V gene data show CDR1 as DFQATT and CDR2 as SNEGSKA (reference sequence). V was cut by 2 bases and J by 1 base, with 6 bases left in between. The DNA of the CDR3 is TGCAGTGCTAGACAGGGGGCCAAAAACATTCAGTACTTC. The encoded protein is CSARQGAKNIQYF.

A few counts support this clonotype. The CDR3 DNA sequence: TGTGCCAGCAGCTCAGAGGGTGGGCTAGCGGGGGCCGACTACAATGAGCAGTTCTTC. Its translation: CASSSEGGLAGADYNEQFF. This chain joins TRBV5-6 and TRBJ2-1, with 10 bases fitting TRBD2. Germline V gene lookup returns CDR1 SGHDT and CDR2 YYEEEE. Losses at the gene ends were 3 bases for V and 3 bases for J; bases not matched to a gene: 15. The CDR3 sequence is 19 residues long.

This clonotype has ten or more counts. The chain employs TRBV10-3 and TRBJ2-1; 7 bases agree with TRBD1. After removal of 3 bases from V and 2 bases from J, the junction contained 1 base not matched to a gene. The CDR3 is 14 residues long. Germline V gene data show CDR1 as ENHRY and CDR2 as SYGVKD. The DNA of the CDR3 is TGTGCCATCAGTGACAGGGGGACCTACAATGAGCAGTTCTTC. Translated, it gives CAISDRGTYNEQFF.

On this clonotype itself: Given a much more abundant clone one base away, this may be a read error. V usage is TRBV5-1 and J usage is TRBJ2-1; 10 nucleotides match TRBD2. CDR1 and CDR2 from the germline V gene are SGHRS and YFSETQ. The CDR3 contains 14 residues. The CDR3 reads CPSSHGLADNEQFF. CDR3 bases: TGCCCCAGCAGCCATGGACTAGCGGACAATGAGCAGTTCTTC. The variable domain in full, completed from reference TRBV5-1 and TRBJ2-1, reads KAGVTQTPRYLIKTRGQQVTLSCSPISGHRSVSWYQQTPGQGLQFLFEYFSETQRNKGNFPGRFSGRQFSNSRSEMNVSTLELGDSALYLCPSSHGLADNEQFFGPGTRLTVL.

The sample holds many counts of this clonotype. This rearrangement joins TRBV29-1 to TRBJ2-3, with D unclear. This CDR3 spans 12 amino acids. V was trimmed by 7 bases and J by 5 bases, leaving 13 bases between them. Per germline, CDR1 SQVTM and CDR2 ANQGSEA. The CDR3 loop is CSAQSGGDTQYF. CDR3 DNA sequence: TGCAGCGCCCAGTCGGGTGGAGATACGCAGTATTTT.

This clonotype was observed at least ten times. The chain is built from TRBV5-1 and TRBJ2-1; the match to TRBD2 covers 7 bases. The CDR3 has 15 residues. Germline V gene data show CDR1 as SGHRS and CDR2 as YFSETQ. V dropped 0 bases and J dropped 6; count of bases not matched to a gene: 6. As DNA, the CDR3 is TGCGCCAGCAGCTTGGAAATAGCGGGCCTCAATGAGCAGTTCTTC. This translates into CASSLEIAGLNEQFF.